The entry that follows covers one T cell receptor (beta chain) sequence. The target of this receptor is not known. Per-nucleotide qualities are absent, and no much larger clonotype sits a single base away. This sample stems from a study of cytomegalovirus exposure and HLA in healthy donors (dated by TCRdb to the late 2010s). General notes on the study: An earlier analysis of 587 of the donors reported under 300 Gb of sequence data and 117 million unique TCR beta sequences obtained from roughly 180 million T cells. The number of typed donors differed by locus: 629-630 for A, B, C, DRB1 and DQB1; approximately 530 for DQA1; about 600 for DPA1; and around 470 for DPB1. The T cell repertoires of several hundred subjects were profiled by immunosequencing and related to cytomegalovirus serostatus. A later analysis re-examined previously published TCR beta repertoires from 500 to 700 donors and added high-resolution HLA genotyping to investigate patterns of TCR occurrence. The study was designed to test whether signatures of past pathogen exposure could be identified by cataloging public T cell receptors. Among the approximately 430 genotyped donors, about 85% belonged to the genetic ancestry cluster associated with self-reported Caucasian donors. HLA typing included class I and class II loci at four-digit resolution. To predict cytomegalovirus infection status, the study brought together high-throughput TCR immunosequencing, statistical association of individual TCRs with disease status, and machine learning. An earlier analysis of 500 to 750 of the donors applied high-throughput TCR beta sequencing to assess whether each TCR beta V gene segment acted as functional or pseudogenic. Rather than using new phenotypic data, the later analysis identified candidate immune exposures from TCR beta sequences and from how often those sequences occurred across donors. In a later genetic analysis, genome-wide SNP genotypes for about 65% of the roughly 670 donors were used, and that subset was treated as a discovery cohort. Roughly 300 gigabases of sequencing data and approximately 84 million unique TCR sequences were included in an early release covering about 620 HLA-typed donors. A separate validation cohort of approximately 120 different subjects was used in addition to the approximately 610-subject first cohort. Every repertoire in the discovery cohort had been generated on one and the same sequencing platform. Four or five DR-DQ haplotypes were treated as single units for association and clustering because of strong linkage in the cohort. Across around 400 genotyped donors of the cohort, an average of 235,054 unique TCR beta nucleotide sequences per donor were sequenced, and 15% to 20% of those sequences were non-productive. Donor age, sex, ethnicity and CMV serostatus were collected together with the repertoire data.

In total, roughly 670 healthy bone marrow donors made up the cohort. At the time of sampling, every cohort member was nominally healthy, though immune exposures that went unrecorded were likely present. The donor was CMV seropositive and was included in the group of 250 to 300 seropositive cohort members. A peripheral blood sample was collected from each donor, and TCR beta sequencing was performed on peripheral blood mononuclear cells. The Qiagen DNeasy Blood Extraction Kit was used to extract genomic DNA from the blood cell samples. Looking up the germline V gene yields CDR1 MGHRA and CDR2 YSYEKL. V gives up 10 bases and J gives up 3 bases, and the segment between their germline ends measures 18 bases. The CDR3 goes from the cysteine to the phenylalanine over 15 residues. Solely the CDR3 DNA is kept, with 45 bases framed from the first base. The library was obtained by the immunoSEQ multiplex PCR assay. The multiplex PCR relied on a mix of 60 forward primers for TCR Vbeta segments and 13 reverse primers for TCR Jbeta segments. The CDR3 region of rearranged TCR beta genes was amplified from genomic DNA with a multiplex PCR assay. Amplified TCR beta libraries were sequenced as 87-base-pair reads on the Illumina HiSeq System. Under the source paper's analysis protocol: In a later analysis, roughly 80 million unique TCR beta chains were counted across the 650 to 700 repertoires, and roughly 11 million of these chains were shared by at least two donors. Raw reads were error-corrected and collapsed into unique sequences by a nearest-neighbor algorithm in which closely related sequences were merged to remove PCR and sequencing errors. To assign V, D and J gene segments, CDR3 sequences were aligned to IMGT reference sequences. For a sequence to be retained, a match of at least six nucleotides to both a V gene segment and a J gene segment was required. A rearrangement counted as productive if the CDR3 had no stop codons and remained in frame with V and J, and every other rearrangement counted as non-productive. CDR3 was defined by IMGT convention, running from the second conserved V-encoded cysteine to the conserved J-encoded phenylalanine. The earlier analysis of a few hundred of the donors excluded sequences that lacked an unambiguous match to a single V gene segment. In an earlier analysis of several hundred of the donors, V segments were called functional above 56.7% productive rearrangements and were called segregating when the between-donor standard deviation exceeded 5%. A statistical classification framework was developed to diagnose cytomegalovirus status using the catalog of TCR beta chain sequences. In a later analysis, V and J genes were assigned by comparing TCR nucleotide sequences against IMGT/GENE-DB human TR gene sequences. In a later analysis, CDR3 sequences and most-parsimonious VDJ recombination scenarios were assigned using the TCRdist pipeline. In a later analysis, each TCR beta chain was defined by its CDR3 amino acid sequence together with its V-gene family, and reads lacking a unique V-gene family were excluded. To address suspected cross-contamination and a sequencing artifact, a later analysis removed 550 to 750 highly shared, low-generation-probability nucleotide sequences. For each public chain, a later analysis derived a clonal expansion index from normalized ranks of inferred template counts within each repertoire. In a later analysis, generation probabilities were computed with a VDJ recombination model fitted to out-of-frame rearrangements, and the resulting probabilities were checked against IGoR. In a later analysis, TCR-TCR, TCR-HLA and TCR-CMV co-occurrence was scored with hypergeometric tests, and a repertoire-size bias correction was applied to TCR pairs. A later analysis estimated false discovery rates by permuting HLA or CMV assignments 20 times. A later analysis grouped co-occurring TCRs with DBSCAN, adding TCRdist sequence similarity when clustering within HLA-allele-positive subsets. Repertoires with fewer than 30,000 or more than 120,000 public chains were left out of co-occurrence clustering, as were about 5 repertoires with anomalous nucleotide sharing. TCRdb provides this immuneACCESS table in a form limited to in-frame rearrangements. Some clones are lacking; in checked studies, under half of them reflect an unresolved V gene, and why the rest are absent is not known. V and J calls and clone size come straight from that table; D and trimming were deduced from the DNA. This sample gives approximately 50,000 clones in total; 81% of them show up just once. About 2.3% of the sample is in the top ten clones.

Beyond this particular receptor, the publication reports: The study gave a list of about 170 TCR beta chains associated with cytomegalovirus. At a false discovery rate of 0.05, a later analysis linked about 17,000 TCR beta sequences to specific HLA alleles. The earlier analysis of some 540 of the donors excluded approximately 15 rarely observed V segments, including chromosome 9 orphons, because counts were too low. In both the original and validation cohorts, the classifier was reported to diagnose cytomegalovirus status with high specificity and sensitivity. This cohort had only TCR beta chains sequenced, and the lack of alpha or paired-chain data limited which features could be detected. In a later analysis, HLA-associated TCR beta chains were found to be more clonally expanded and to have lower generation probabilities than equally common non-associated chains. Correlated functional status among segregating V segments might reflect linkage disequilibrium, but an unknown experimental factor could not be ruled out. V-gene and J-gene trimming of TCR beta chains was associated with a missense DCLRE1C variant in a later genetic analysis, and the association was replicated in an independent cohort. A later analysis found that most CMV-associated TCR beta chains appeared HLA-restricted, with HLA associations seemingly driven largely by CMV exposure. When HLA alleles, especially DR and DQ, strongly co-occurred, attributing TCR associations to individual alleles was difficult. A cluster of highly shared sequence variants was judged likely to represent a technical artifact of the sequencing pipeline. Most TCR sequences were seen in very few donors, while some public TCRs were found in many individuals. The only immune exposure information available for the cohort was CMV serostatus. In vitro tests confirmed that a few of the cytomegalovirus-associated TCR beta chains recognize cytomegalovirus antigens. Because HLA typing was missing for some donors at each locus, association tests included only the typed subset. An earlier analysis of approximately 540 of the donors showed that most TCR beta V segments appeared in productive rearrangements either about 87% or about 30% of the time, which broadly matched IMGT annotations. According to a later genetic analysis, donors in an Asian-associated ancestry cluster had fewer N-insertions in productive TCRs than the approximately 610-donor mean. In a later analysis, the rate of TCR association differed among HLA loci, with DRB1 alleles having the most associated TCRs and HLA-C alleles having the fewest. Sequencing depth was assumed to be roughly uniform across donors in the presence/absence analyses, though that assumption may not hold. Several of the top co-occurrence clusters appeared to be linked to parvovirus B19, influenza, CMV and Epstein-Barr virus, according to a later analysis. A further reported finding was that TCR beta sequences accurately predicted the HLA-A and HLA-B alleles for most subjects in the first cohort. Some IMGT-functional V segments, including TRBV6-2 and TRBV6-3, could not be distinguished by the 87-base-pair reads and were therefore excluded. The authors suggested that the approach could potentially be extended to other disease states and immunological phenotypes.

The sequenced material came from PBMCs. The TCR sequence derives from a boy aged 10-17 years in good health and CMV-seropositive. The chain is encoded by TRBV4-1 joined to TRBJ2-2, and possibly TRBD1, on 6 matching bases. The DNA sequence is TGCGCCACAACGCTTAGTACAGGGTACACCGGGGAGCTGTTTTTT. The resulting protein is CATTLSTGYTGELFF.